This TCR beta chain was observed in a study of cytotoxic CD8 clonotypes in ibrutinib-treated CLL. As for the study in general: Investigators reported some 24 partial and 2 complete responses; after median roughly 70 months, 14 patients remained remitted and some 12 progressed.

The count of this clone is one. Clones were read by immunoSEQ multiplex PCR, and TCRdb kept only the in-frame ones, dropping some. The sample includes some 160,000 clones, 70% to 85% of them seen just once. Source: PBMCs, taken after 12 months of ibrutinib treatment. The TCR sequence derives from a human donor with chronic lymphocytic leukemia.

The CDR3 loop is CASSLQGITDTQYF. The DNA for the CDR3 is TGTGCCAGCAGCTTACAAGGGATCACAGATACGCAGTATTTT. J is TRBJ2-3 and V is TRBV7-3; D remains ambiguous. The CDR3 is 14 residues long. From germline, CDR1 is SGHTA and CDR2 FQGTGA. The V gene lost 2 bases and the J gene lost 2 bases, with 8 bases spanning the gap.